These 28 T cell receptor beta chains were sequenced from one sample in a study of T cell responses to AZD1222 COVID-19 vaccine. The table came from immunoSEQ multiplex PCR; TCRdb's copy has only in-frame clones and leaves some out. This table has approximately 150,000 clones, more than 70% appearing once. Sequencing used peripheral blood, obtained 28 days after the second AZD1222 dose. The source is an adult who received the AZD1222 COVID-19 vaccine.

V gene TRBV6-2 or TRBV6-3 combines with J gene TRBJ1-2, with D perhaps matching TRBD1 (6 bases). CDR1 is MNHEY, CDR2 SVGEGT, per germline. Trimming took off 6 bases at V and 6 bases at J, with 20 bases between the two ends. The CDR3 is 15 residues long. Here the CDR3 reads CASSSVIQGRDGYTF. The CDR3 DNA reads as TGTGCCAGCAGCTCCGTCATACAGGGACGGGATGGCTACACCTTC.

The CDR3 DNA reads TGTGCCAGCAGCCCAGACAGGGGTCGGACTGAAGCTTTCTTT. Translation: CASSPDRGRTEAFF. The chain recombines TRBV11-2 with TRBJ1-1, with TRBD1 matching 8 bases. V shed 5 bases, J shed 5 bases, and the junction held 7 bases outside the gene matches. CDR3 size: 14 residues. Germline values: CDR1 SGHAT, CDR2 FQNNGV.

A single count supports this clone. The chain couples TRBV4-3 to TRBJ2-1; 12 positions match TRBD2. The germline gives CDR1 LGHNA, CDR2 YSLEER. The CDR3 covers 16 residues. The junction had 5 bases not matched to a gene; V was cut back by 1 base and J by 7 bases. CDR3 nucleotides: TGCGCCAGCAGCCAAGGATACCTAGCGGGAGGGAATGAGCAGTTCTTC. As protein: CASSQGYLAGGNEQFF.

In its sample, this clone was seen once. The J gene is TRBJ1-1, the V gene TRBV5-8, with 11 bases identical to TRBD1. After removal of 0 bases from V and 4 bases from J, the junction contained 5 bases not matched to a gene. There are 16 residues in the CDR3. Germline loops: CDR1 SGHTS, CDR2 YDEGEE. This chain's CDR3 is CASSLVFGTGGTEAFF. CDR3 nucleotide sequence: TGTGCCAGCAGCTTGGTCTTCGGGACAGGGGGCACTGAAGCTTTCTTT.

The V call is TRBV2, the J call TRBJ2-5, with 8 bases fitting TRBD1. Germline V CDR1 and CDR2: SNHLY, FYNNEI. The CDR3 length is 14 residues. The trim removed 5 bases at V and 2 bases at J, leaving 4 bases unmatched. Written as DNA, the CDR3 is TGTGCCAGCAGTTGGGACAGGACTCAAGAGACCCAGTACTTC. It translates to CASSWDRTQETQYF.

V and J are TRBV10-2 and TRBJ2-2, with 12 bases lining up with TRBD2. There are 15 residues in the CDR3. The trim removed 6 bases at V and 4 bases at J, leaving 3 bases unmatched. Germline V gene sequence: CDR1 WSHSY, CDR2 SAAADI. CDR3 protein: CASRTSGGGTGELFF. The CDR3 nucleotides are TGCGCCAGCAGGACTAGCGGGGGTGGCACCGGGGAGCTGTTTTTT.

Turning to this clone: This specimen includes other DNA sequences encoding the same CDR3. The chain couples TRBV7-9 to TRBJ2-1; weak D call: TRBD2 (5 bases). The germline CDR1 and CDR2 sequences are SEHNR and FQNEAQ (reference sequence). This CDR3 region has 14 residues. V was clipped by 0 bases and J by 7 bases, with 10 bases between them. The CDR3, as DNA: TGTGCCAGCAGCTTAGCGGCCGGCGGGAATGAGCAGTTCTTC. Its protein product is CASSLAAGGNEQFF.

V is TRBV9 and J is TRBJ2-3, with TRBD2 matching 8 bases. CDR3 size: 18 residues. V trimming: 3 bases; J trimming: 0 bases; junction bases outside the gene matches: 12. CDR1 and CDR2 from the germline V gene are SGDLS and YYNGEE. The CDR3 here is CASSGRASGPLSTDTQYF. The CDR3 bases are TGTGCCAGCAGCGGCCGGGCTAGCGGGCCACTCAGCACAGATACGCAGTATTTT.

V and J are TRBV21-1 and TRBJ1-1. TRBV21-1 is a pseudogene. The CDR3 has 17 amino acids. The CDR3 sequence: CASSKVGGPLLNTEAFF. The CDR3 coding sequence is TGTGCCAGCAGCAAAGTGGGGGGGCCCCTCCTGAACACTGAAGCTTTCTTT.

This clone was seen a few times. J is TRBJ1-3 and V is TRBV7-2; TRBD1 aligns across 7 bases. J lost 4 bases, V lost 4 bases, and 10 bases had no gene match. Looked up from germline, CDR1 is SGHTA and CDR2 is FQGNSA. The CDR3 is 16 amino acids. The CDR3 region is CASSSRAGGDGNTIYF. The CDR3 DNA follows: TGTGCCAGCAGCTCTAGGGCAGGGGGTGACGGAAACACCATATATTTT.

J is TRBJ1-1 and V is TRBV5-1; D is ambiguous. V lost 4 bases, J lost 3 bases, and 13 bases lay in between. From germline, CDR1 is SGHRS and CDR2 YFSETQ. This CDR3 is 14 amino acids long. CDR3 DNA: TGCGCCAGCAGCCCCTCGGGGTATTACACTGAAGCTTTCTTT. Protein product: CASSPSGYYTEAFF.

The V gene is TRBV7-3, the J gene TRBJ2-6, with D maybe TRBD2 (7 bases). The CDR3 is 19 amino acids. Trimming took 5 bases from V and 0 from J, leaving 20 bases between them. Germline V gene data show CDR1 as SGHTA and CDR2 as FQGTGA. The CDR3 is CASSPIPGGGPSGANVLTF. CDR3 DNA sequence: TGTGCCAGCAGCCCGATCCCTGGGGGGGGGCCCTCTGGGGCCAACGTCCTGACTTTC.

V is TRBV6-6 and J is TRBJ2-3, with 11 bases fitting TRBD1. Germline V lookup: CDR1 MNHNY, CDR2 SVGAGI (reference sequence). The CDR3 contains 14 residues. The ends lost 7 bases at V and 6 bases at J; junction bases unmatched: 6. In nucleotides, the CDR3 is TGTGCCAGCATCCGGGACAGGGGGACCGATACGCAGTATTTT. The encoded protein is CASIRDRGTDTQYF.

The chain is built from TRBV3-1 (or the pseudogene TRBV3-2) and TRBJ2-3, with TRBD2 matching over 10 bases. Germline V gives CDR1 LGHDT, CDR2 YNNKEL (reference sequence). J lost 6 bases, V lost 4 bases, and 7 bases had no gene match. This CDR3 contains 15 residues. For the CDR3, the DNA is TGTGCCAGCAGCCTAAGTGGAGCGGGAGGGGATACGCAGTATTTT. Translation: CASSLSGAGGDTQYF.

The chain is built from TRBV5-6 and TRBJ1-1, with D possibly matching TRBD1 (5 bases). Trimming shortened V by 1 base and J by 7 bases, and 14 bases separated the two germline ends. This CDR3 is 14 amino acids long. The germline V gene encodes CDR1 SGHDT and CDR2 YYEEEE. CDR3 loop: CASSLMGTAFEAFF. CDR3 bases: TGTGCCAGCAGCTTGATGGGGACCGCCTTTGAAGCTTTCTTT.

The CDR3 region has the DNA TGCGCCAGCAAAGGAGACCTTTACACCTTC. This translates into CASKGDLYTF. The J gene is TRBJ1-2, the V gene TRBV5-1, with D unclear. The germline V gene has CDR1 SGHRS and CDR2 YFSETQ. Trimming left V 6 bases short and J 11 bases short, with 11 bases between. The length of the CDR3 is 10 residues. The full variable domain, its missing parts supplied by reference TRBV5-1 and TRBJ1-2, is KAGVTQTPRYLIKTRGQQVTLSCSPISGHRSVSWYQQTPGQGLQFLFEYFSETQRNKGNFPGRFSGRQFSNSRSEMNVSTLELGDSALYLCASKGDLYTFGSGTRLTVV.

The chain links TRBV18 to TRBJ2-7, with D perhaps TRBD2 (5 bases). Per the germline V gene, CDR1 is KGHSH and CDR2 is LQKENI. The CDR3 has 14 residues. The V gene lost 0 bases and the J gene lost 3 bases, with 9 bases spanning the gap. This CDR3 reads CASSPPAGNYEQYF. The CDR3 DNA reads TGTGCCAGCTCACCACCGGCCGGGAACTACGAGCAGTACTTC.

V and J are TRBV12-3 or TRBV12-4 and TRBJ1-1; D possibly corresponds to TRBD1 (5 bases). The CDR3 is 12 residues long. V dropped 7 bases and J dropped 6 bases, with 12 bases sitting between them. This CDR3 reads CASITMGAEAFF. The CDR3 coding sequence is TGTGCCAGCATCACAATGGGGGCTGAAGCTTTCTTT.

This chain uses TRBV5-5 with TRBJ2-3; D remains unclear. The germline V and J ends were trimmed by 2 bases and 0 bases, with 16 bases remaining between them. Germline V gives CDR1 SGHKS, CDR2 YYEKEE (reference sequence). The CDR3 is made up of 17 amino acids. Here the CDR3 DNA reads TGTGCCAGCAGCTTCGCCGCAGTCCTCCTTAGCACAGATACGCAGTATTTT. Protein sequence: CASSFAAVLLSTDTQYF. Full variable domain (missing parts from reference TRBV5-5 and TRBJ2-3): DAGVTQSPTHLIKTRGQQVTLRCSPISGHKSVSWYQQVLGQGPQFIFQYYEKEERGRGNFPDRFSARQFPNYSSELNVNALLLGDSALYLCASSFAAVLLSTDTQYFGPGTRLTVL.

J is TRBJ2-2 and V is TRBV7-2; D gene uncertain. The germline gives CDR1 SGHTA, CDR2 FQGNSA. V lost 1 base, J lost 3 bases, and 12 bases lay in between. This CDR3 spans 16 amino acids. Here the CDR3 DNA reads TGTGCCAGCAGCTTAGTTCGGCTAACCGACACCGGGGAGCTGTTTTTT. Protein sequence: CASSLVRLTDTGELFF.

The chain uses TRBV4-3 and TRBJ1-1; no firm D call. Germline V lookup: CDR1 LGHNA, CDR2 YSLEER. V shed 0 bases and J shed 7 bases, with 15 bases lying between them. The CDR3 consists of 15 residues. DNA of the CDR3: TGCGCCAGCAGCCAAGAAACGGTTGGAGGCAGTGAAGCTTTCTTT. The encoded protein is CASSQETVGGSEAFF.

The DNA of the CDR3 is TGTGCCAGCAGCCCCGTCTCGGATACGCAGTATTTT. Protein: CASSPVSDTQYF. The chain uses TRBV11-2 and TRBJ2-3; no clear D gene. The germline CDR1 and CDR2 sequences are SGHAT and FQNNGV. With 5 bases removed from V and 6 bases from J, the gap between germline ends came to 9 bases. This CDR3 has 12 residues.

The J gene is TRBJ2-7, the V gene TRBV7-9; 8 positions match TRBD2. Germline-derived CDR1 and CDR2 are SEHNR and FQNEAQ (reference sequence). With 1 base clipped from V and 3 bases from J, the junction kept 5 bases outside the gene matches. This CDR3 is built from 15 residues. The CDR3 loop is CASSLGPSGHYEQYF. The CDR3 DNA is TGTGCCAGCAGCTTAGGACCTAGCGGGCACTACGAGCAGTACTTC.

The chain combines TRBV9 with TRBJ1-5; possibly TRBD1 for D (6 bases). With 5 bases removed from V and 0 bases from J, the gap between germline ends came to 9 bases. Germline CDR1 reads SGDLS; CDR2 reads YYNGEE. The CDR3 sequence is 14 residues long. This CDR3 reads CASSPGASNQPQHF. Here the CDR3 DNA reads TGTGCCAGCAGTCCAGGGGCTAGCAATCAGCCCCAGCATTTT.

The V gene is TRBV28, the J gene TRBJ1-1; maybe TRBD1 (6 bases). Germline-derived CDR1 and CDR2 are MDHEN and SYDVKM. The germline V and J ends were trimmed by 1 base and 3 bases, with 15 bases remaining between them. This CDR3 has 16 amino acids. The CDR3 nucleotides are TGTGCCAGCAGTTTATTGGGGGGCGGGATGTACACTGAAGCTTTCTTT. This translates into CASSLLGGGMYTEAFF.

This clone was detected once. Written as DNA, the CDR3 is TGTGCCAGCAGCCCTTGGGGTAGCGGGGGCTACGAGCAGTACTTC. Residues: CASSPWGSGGYEQYF. This chain connects TRBV9 to TRBJ2-7; 9 bases fit TRBD2. CDR1 and CDR2 from the germline V gene are SGDLS and YYNGEE. Losses at the gene ends were 4 bases for V and 3 bases for J; bases not matched to a gene: 8. This CDR3 comprises 15 residues. Using reference TRBV9 and TRBJ2-7 for the parts outside the CDR3, the full variable domain is DSGVTQTPKHLITATGQRVTLRCSPRSGDLSVYWYQQSLDQGLQFLIQYYNGEERAKGNILERFSAQQFPDLHSELNLSSLELGDSALYFCASSPWGSGGYEQYFGPGTRLTVT.

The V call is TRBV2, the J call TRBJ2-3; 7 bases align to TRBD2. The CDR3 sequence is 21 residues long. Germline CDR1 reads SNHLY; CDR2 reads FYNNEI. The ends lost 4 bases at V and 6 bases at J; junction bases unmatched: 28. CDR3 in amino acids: CASSAPRLVDDVIRGVDTQYF. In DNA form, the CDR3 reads TGTGCCAGCAGTGCCCCCCGGTTGGTGGACGACGTTATTCGGGGGGTTGATACGCAGTATTTT.

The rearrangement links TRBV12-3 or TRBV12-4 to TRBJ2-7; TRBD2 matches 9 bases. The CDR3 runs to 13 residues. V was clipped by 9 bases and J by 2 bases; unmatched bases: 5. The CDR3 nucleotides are TGTGCCAGTAGTAGCGGGAGTCCCTACGAGCAGTACTTC. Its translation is CASSSGSPYEQYF.